This T cell receptor beta chain was recovered during a study of beta chain features in type 1 diabetes. General study results and limits: Relative to healthy donors, patients appeared to have naive, central memory and Treg TCRB repertoires that were more similar. Cells expressing TCR highly could be over-represented by cDNA sequencing. Shorter TCRB CDR3s, moderately but significantly so, were found in Type 1 diabetes patients in all four CD4+ subsets.

Comments on this clone: What it binds is unknown.

Using CD45RO/CCR7/CD25/CD127/CD95/CD27, CD4+ naive, central memory, regulatory and stem cell-like memory cells were sorted. Reverse transcription of all isolated RNA meant that expressed TCRB transcripts were sequenced. Sequencing was performed with immunoSEQ multiplex PCR; in TCRdb, only in-frame clones are kept and a portion is missing. The top ten hold 0.015% to 0.02% of the sample, which has approximately 270,000 clones, 13% to 15% seen once. The CDR3 runs to 12 residues. CDR1 is SNHLY, CDR2 FYNNEI, per germline. Trimming stripped 8 bases from V and 5 bases from J, with 10 bases between. This TCR was recovered from a man in his thirties or forties with type 1 diabetes. The rearrangement uses TRBV2 and TRBJ1-5; a weak D match, TRBD1 (5 bases). The material sequenced was naive CD4+ T cells from blood. The CDR3 sequence: CASQGLYQPQHF. The CDR3 DNA reads TGTGCCAGCCAGGGACTATATCAGCCCCAGCATTTT.